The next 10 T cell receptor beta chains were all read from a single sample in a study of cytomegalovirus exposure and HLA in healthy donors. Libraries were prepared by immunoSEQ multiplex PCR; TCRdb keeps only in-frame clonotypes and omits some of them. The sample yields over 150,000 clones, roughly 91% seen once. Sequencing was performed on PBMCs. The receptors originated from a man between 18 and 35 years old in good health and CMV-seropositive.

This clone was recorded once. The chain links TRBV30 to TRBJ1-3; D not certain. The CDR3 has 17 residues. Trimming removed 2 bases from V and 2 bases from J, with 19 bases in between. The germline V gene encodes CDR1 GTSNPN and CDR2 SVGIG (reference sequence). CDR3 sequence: CAWSPSTRVLAGNTIYF. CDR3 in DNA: TGTGCCTGGAGTCCCTCGACCCGGGTTCTGGCTGGAAACACCATATATTTT.

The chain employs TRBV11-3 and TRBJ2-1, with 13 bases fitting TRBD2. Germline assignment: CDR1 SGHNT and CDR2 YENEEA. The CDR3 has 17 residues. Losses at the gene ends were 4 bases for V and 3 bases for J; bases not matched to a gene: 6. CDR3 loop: CASSSRTSGSHYNEQFF. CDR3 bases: TGTGCCAGCAGCTCCCGGACTAGCGGGAGTCACTACAATGAGCAGTTCTTC.

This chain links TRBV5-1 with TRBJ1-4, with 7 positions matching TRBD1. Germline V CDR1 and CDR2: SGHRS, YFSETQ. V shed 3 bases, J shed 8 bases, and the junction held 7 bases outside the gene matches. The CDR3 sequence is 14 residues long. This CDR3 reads CASSYRDRGEKLFF. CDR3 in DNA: TGCGCCAGCAGCTACCGGGACAGAGGGGAAAAACTGTTTTTT.

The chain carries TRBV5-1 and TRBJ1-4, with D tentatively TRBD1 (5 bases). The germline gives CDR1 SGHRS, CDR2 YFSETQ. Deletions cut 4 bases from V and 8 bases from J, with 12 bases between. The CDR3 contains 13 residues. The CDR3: CASSTGQGEKLFF. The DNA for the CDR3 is TGCGCCAGCAGCACAGGCCAGGGCGAAAAACTGTTTTTT.

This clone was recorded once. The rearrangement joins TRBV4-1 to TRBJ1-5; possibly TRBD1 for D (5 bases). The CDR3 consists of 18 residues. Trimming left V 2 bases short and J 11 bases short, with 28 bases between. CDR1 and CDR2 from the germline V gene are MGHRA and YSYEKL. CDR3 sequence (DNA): TGCGCCAGCAGCCAATTCCCACCCCCCAATAGGGGAGGGCGATCCCAGCATTTT. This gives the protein CASSQFPPPNRGGRSQHF.

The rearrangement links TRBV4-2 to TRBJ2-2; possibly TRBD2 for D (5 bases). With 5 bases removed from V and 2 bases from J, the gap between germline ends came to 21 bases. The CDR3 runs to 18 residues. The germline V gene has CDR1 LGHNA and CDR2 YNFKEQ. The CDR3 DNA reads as TGTGCCAGCAGCACACGAGAGAGGAGGTCCTCTAACACCGGGGAGCTGTTTTTT. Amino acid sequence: CASSTRERRSSNTGELFF.

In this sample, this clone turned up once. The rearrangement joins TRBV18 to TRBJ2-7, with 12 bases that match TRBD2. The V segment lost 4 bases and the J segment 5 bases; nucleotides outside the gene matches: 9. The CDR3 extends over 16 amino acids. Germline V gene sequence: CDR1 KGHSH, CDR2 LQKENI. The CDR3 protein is CASSLYLAGGPDEQYF. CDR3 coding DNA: TGTGCCAGCTCACTATATCTAGCGGGAGGGCCGGACGAGCAGTACTTC.

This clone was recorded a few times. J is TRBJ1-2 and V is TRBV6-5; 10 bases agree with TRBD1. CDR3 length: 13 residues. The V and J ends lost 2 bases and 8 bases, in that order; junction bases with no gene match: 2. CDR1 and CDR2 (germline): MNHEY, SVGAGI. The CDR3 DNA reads TGTGCCAGCAGTTACGGGACAGGGGAAGGCTACACCTTC. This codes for CASSYGTGEGYTF.

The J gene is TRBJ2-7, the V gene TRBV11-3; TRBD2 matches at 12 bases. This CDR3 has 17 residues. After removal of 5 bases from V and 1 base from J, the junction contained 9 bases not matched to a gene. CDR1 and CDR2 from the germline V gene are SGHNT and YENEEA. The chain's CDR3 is CASSPRTSGIESYEQYF. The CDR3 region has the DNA TGTGCCAGCAGCCCTAGGACTAGCGGGATCGAGTCCTACGAGCAGTACTTC.

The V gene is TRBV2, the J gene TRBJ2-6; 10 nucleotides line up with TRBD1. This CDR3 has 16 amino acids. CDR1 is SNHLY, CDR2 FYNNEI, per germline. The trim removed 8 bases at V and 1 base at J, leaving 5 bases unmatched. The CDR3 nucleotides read TGTGCCAGCTCGACAGGGGGCCCGTCTGGGGCCAACGTCCTGACTTTC. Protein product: CASSTGGPSGANVLTF.